The clone carrying this T cell receptor beta chain was detected only a few times. The antigen is unknown. These data originate in a study of human T cells and chemical hapten exposure. Study context: Largely, small differences in pooled library volume made per-sample TCR yields vary.

Study-level points and caveats: Against controls, expanded TCRs gave rise to significantly more large CDR3 similarity clusters.

V lost 1 base and J lost 7; bases outside the gene matches: 5. Per germline, CDR1 LGHNA and CDR2 YNFKEQ. The CDR3 contains 14 residues. Time point indicated: patch test 1, 2 weeks after DPC sensitization. Sample treatment: therapeutic diphenylcyclopropenone sensitization with weekly scalp DPC. Someone pulled total RNA out of unfractionated whole blood. From the RACE reads, TCRdb called clonotypes with MiXCR, one entry per CDR3 protein. The data contain some 38,000 distinct CDR3 sequences, over 5.5% of them seen just once; the ten biggest clones take up around 8.4%. The source was whole blood, collected in connection with sensitization to the hapten diphenylcyclopropenone (DPC). The chain combines TRBV4-2 with TRBJ1-2; 8 nucleotides agree with TRBD1. This sequence originates from a woman aged 25 to 39 with alopecia areata. Some clones in this sample may be carry-over from other donors' samples. CDR3 amino acids: CASSQVQGASGYTF. Here the CDR3 DNA reads TGTGCCAGCAGCCAAGTTCAGGGGGCGAGTGGCTACACCTTC.